This T cell receptor (beta chain) originates from a study of CD8+CD57+ T cells in acquired aplastic anemia. CDR1 DFQATT and CDR2 SNEGSKA come from the germline V gene (reference sequence). The CDR3 consists of 16 residues. V lost 5 bases and J 5 bases, leaving 22 bases between the germline ends. Template material for TCR beta VDJ and CDR3 profiling consisted of genomic DNA. A single record per CDR3 protein comes from TCRdb applying MiXCR to the reads. Here the sample spans roughly 420,000 distinct CDR3 sequences, about two thirds being singletons. The V and J genes are TRBV20-1 and TRBJ1-5; D is perhaps TRBD1 (6 bases). The sequence was obtained from a human donor in good health, serving as a control. The sample was sorted CD4+, CD8+, or CD8+CD57+ T cells (not recorded which) from PBMCs. The CDR3 DNA sequence: TGCAGTGCTCGCGCACCGACAGGACACGGGGATCAGCCCCAGCATTTT. Translated, it gives CSARAPTGHGDQPQHF.